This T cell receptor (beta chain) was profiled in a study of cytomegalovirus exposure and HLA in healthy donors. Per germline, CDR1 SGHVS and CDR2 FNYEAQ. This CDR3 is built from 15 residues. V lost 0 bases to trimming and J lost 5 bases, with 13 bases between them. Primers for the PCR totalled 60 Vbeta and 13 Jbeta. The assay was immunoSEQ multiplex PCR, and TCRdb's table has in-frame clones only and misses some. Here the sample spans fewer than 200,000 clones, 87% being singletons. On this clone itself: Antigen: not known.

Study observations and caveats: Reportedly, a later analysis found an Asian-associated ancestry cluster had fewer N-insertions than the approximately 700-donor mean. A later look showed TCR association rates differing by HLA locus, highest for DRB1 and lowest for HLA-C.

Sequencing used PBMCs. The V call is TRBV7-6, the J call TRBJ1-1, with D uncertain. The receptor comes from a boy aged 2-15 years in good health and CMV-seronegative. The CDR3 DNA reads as TGTGCCAGCAGCTTAGCGGCGGGTTTTGGGACTGAAGCTTTCTTT. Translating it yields CASSLAAGFGTEAFF. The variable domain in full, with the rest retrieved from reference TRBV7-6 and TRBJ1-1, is GAGVSQSPRYKVTKRGQDVALRCDPISGHVSLYWYRQALGQGPEFLTYFNYEAQQDKSGLPNDRFSAERPEGSISTLTIQRTEQRDSAMYRCASSLAAGFGTEAFFGQGTRLTVV.